The present T cell receptor beta chain was sequenced within a study of T cell clonotyping in hematopoietic cell transplantation. General study findings and limits: Graft donor and pretransplant recipient Inverse Simpson Index values predicted broader posttransplant TCR diversity. After transplant, recipient diversity fell while pathologically expanded clonotypes grew through day 180.

CDR1 and CDR2 (germline): SEHNR, FQNEAQ (reference sequence). This CDR3 has 16 amino acids. After removal of 5 bases from V and 4 bases from J, the junction contained 9 bases not matched to a gene. This clone was observed once. Its specificity is not known. The method was immunoSEQ multiplex PCR; TCRdb's version includes in-frame clones alone and lacks a portion of them. Here the sample spans thousands of clones, about 96% being singletons. The chain joins TRBV7-9 to TRBJ1-4, with 8 bases fitting TRBD1. The source material was PBMCs, sampled 30 days after allogeneic stem cell transplant. The sequence was collected from a male patient aged 35-50 years who had an allogeneic stem cell transplant from a related donor, so the T cells may come from the graft donor. Some clones in this sample may be carry-over from other donors' samples. In DNA, the CDR3 is TGTGCCAGCAGCCCCTGGCAGGGGGCAGTTAATGAAAAACTGTTTTTT. Translated, it gives CASSPWQGAVNEKLFF.